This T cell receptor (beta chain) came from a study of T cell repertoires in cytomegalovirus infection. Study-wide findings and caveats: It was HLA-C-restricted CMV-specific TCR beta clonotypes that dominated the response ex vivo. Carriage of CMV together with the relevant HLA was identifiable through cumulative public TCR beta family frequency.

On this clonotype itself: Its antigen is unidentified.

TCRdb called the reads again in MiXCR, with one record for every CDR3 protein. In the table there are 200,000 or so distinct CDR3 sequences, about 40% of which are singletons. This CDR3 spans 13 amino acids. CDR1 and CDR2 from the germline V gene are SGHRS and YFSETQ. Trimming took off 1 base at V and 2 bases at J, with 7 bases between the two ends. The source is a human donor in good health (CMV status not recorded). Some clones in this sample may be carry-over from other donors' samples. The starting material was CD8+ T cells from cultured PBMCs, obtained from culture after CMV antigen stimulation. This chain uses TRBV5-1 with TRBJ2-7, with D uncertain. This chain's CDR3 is CASSLTKTYEQYF. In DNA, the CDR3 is TGCGCCAGCAGCTTGACAAAGACCTACGAGCAGTACTTC.